Shown below are 9 T cell receptor beta chains from a single sample sequenced in a study of blood T cell repertoires in COVID-19. Sequencing used immunoSEQ multiplex PCR; TCRdb keeps in-frame clones, though not all of them. The sample holds 24,000 or so clones, around 86% seen once. The sequenced sample was peripheral blood. The receptors originated from a woman aged 80 or over with active or convalescent COVID-19.

The genes are TRBV11-2 and TRBJ2-7, with 9 bases fitting TRBD1. CDR1 and CDR2 (germline): SGHAT, FQNNGV. The junction had 4 bases not matched to a gene; V was cut back by 5 bases and J by 5 bases. This CDR3 spans 13 amino acids. CDR3 nucleotide sequence: TGTGCCAGCAGCAGCCGGACAGGGGACGAGCAGTACTTC. Amino acid sequence: CASSSRTGDEQYF.

This chain links TRBV28 with TRBJ2-1, with 8 bases matching TRBD2. This CDR3 spans 15 amino acids. Germline V CDR1 and CDR2: MDHEN, SYDVKM. V was pared by 6 bases and J by 4 bases, with 8 bases of the junction left unmatched. CDR3: CASRSIAGPYNEQFF. The DNA for the CDR3 is TGTGCCAGCAGGTCCATAGCGGGGCCTTACAATGAGCAGTTCTTC.

The gene calls are TRBV28 and TRBJ2-5; 7 bases line up with TRBD1. The CDR3 is 16 residues long. V was clipped by 6 bases and J by 1 base; unmatched bases: 11. Germline V CDR1 and CDR2: MDHEN, SYDVKM. CDR3 sequence (DNA): TGTGCCAGCAGCCTGACAGGGTTCCAGGGCCAAGAGACCCAGTACTTC. Protein sequence: CASSLTGFQGQETQYF.

This sequence joins TRBV30 and TRBJ1-2; 7 nucleotides agree with TRBD1. The V and J ends lost 6 bases and 2 bases, in that order; junction bases with no gene match: 9. The CDR3 covers 14 residues. The germline gives CDR1 GTSNPN, CDR2 SVGIG (reference sequence). CDR3 sequence reads: CACPLTGPNYGYTF. The CDR3 bases are TGTGCCTGCCCCTTGACAGGGCCGAACTATGGCTACACCTTC. Combining the CDR3 with reference TRBV30 and TRBJ1-2 gives the whole variable domain SQTIHQWPATLVQPVGSPLSLECTVEGTSNPNLYWYRQAAGRGLQLLFYSVGIGQISSEVPQNLSASRPQDRQFILSSKKLLLSDSGFYLCACPLTGPNYGYTFGSGTRLTVV.

CDR3 region: CASSSRDRGGDGYTF. The CDR3, as DNA: TGTGCCAGCAGCTCGCGGGACAGGGGTGGGGATGGCTACACCTTC. V usage is TRBV7-9 and J usage is TRBJ1-2; 10 nucleotides line up with TRBD1. Trimming took 4 bases from V and 6 from J; bases not matched to a gene: 8. The CDR3 runs 15 residues. Germline CDR1 is SEHNR and CDR2 is FQNEAQ (reference sequence).

This rearrangement joins TRBV5-5 to TRBJ2-5, with 8 bases matching TRBD2. The ends lost 3 bases at V and 2 bases at J; junction bases unmatched: 6. The CDR3 extends over 15 amino acids. The germline V gene has CDR1 SGHKS and CDR2 YYEKEE (reference sequence). As DNA, the CDR3 is TGTGCCAGCAGCTCTGTAGCGGGGAGACAAGAGACCCAGTACTTC. The encoded protein is CASSSVAGRQETQYF.

The gene calls are TRBV11-2 and TRBJ1-5, with TRBD1 identical over 7 bases. The CDR3 covers 15 residues. V lost 3 bases and J lost 4; bases outside the gene matches: 6. Germline-derived CDR1 and CDR2 are SGHAT and FQNNGV. This CDR3 reads CASSFTGTANQPQHF. CDR3 DNA sequence: TGTGCCAGCAGCTTTACCGGGACAGCAAATCAGCCCCAGCATTTT.

V usage is TRBV14 and J usage is TRBJ2-4; tentative D call: TRBD2 (6 bases). V gave up 0 bases and J gave up 0 bases, with 9 bases separating them. CDR3 length: 16 residues. Germline-derived CDR1 and CDR2 are SGHDN and FVKESK. The CDR3 DNA reads TGTGCCAGCAGCCAAGAAGTCGGGGGAGCCAAAAACATTCAGTACTTC. This gives the protein CASSQEVGGAKNIQYF.

The chain couples TRBV3-1 (or the pseudogene TRBV3-2) to TRBJ2-3, with TRBD2 matching 7 bases. From germline, CDR1 is LGHDT and CDR2 YNNKEL (reference sequence). This CDR3 is built from 14 residues. V lost 5 bases and J lost 4; bases outside the gene matches: 6. The CDR3 loop is CASSGRGRPDTQYF. CDR3 nucleotides: TGTGCCAGCAGCGGGAGGGGACGCCCAGATACGCAGTATTTT.